A selection of T cell receptor beta chains follows, all from one sample in a study of regulatory T cells in long-lasting Graves disease. TCRdb redid the calling of the multiplex PCR reads with MiXCR, one entry per CDR3 protein. Among 500,000 to 700,000 distinct CDR3 sequences listed, under 20% were seen once. This same sample was also part of a study on T cells in Graves' hyperthyroidism and ophthalmopathy.

The sequencing here drew on peripheral blood mononuclear cells (PBMCs), taken at new diagnosis, from a patient treated with antithyroid drugs. All receptors derive from a woman aged 30 to 39 with Graves disease. Both conserved end residues are part of each CDR3. A D gene is named only where the DNA matches it firmly. A row's size may be missing; if present it is once, few, many or a size class.

d_call | clone_size | j_call | v_call | cdr3_aa | cdr3_nt
TRBD1 | many | TRBJ1-2 | TRBV6-2/TRBV6-3 | CASSEGPGGFGYTF | TGTGCCAGCAGTGAAGGTCCAGGGGGTTTCGGCTACACCTTC
. | . | TRBJ2-7 | TRBV5-1 | CASSLDQALKQYF | TGCGCCAGCAGCTTGGACCAGGCATTGAAACAGTACTTC
. | many | TRBJ1-1 | TRBV20-1 | CSALGPAHEAFF | TGCAGTGCCCTCGGTCCAGCCCATGAAGCTTTCTTT
TRBD2 | few | TRBJ2-3 | TRBV20-1 | CSASHGRTDTQYF | TGCAGTGCCAGTCACGGGAGGACAGATACGCAGTATTTT
TRBD2 | many | TRBJ2-3 | TRBV20-1 | CSARTSGSVDTQYF | TGCAGTGCCCGCACTAGCGGGAGCGTAGATACGCAGTATTTT
. | . | TRBJ2-7 | TRBV28 | CASTDPTTLEQYF | TGTGCCAGCACCGATCCCACGACACTCGAGCAGTACTTC
. | many | TRBJ1-3 | TRBV12-3/TRBV12-4 | CASSFVDEGNTIYF | TGTGCCAGCAGTTTTGTGGACGAAGGAAACACCATATATTTT
TRBD1 | many | TRBJ2-3 | TRBV27 | CASSLPGQGTDTQYF | TGTGCCAGCAGTTTACCGGGACAGGGCACAGATACGCAGTATTTT
. | . | TRBJ2-2 | TRBV29-1 | CSVLTTNTGELFF | TGCAGCGTTTTGACTACAAATACCGGGGAGCTGTTTTTT
. | many | TRBJ2-1 | TRBV12-3/TRBV12-4 | CASSFGDSRGLEQFF | TGTGCCAGCAGTTTTGGCGACTCCAGGGGTCTTGAGCAGTTCTTC
. | . | TRBJ1-1 | TRBV12-3/TRBV12-4 | CASKIQGGGTGAFF | TGTGCCAGCAAAATACAGGGAGGCGGCACTGGAGCTTTCTTT
TRBD2 | few | TRBJ2-7 | TRBV4-1 | CASSQEGTSGYEQYF | TGCGCCAGCAGCCAAGAGGGGACTAGCGGCTACGAGCAGTACTTC
. | . | TRBJ2-5 | TRBV5-1 | CASSREQGVGAQYF | TGTGCCAGCAGCCGGGAACAGGGCGTAGGGGCCCAGTACTTC
TRBD1 | many | TRBJ2-1 | TRBV27 | CASSLSSTGDKQFF | TGTGCCAGCAGTTTATCGTCTACAGGGGATAAGCAGTTCTTC
TRBD1 | many | TRBJ2-1 | TRBV2 | CASSDQGAHEQFF | TGTGCCAGCAGTGACCAGGGGGCCCATGAGCAGTTCTTC
. | few | TRBJ1-1 | TRBV25-1 | CATRVGTLGFF | TGTGCCACCAGGGTTGGGACTTTGGGGTTCTTT
TRBD1 | many | TRBJ2-7 | TRBV28 | CASRPTGSSYEQYF | TGTGCCAGCAGGCCGACAGGGTCCTCCTACGAGCAGTACTTC
. | . | TRBJ1-4 | TRBV5-1 | CASSPGAGANEKLFF | TGCGCCAGCAGTCCGGGGGCCGGTGCTAATGAAAAACTGTTTTTT
TRBD1 | few | TRBJ2-7 | TRBV19 | CASSISDSGTGGYEQYF | TGTGCCAGTAGTATCAGCGACTCCGGGACAGGAGGCTACGAGCAGTACTTC
. | few | TRBJ2-5 | TRBV12-3/TRBV12-4 | CASSLIWTAQETQYF | TGTGCCAGCAGTTTAATATGGACAGCCCAAGAGACCCAGTACTTC
TRBD1 | . | TRBJ2-5 | TRBV7-9 | CASRSSTGTVGETQYF | TGTGCCAGCAGATCTAGTACCGGGACAGTCGGAGAGACCCAGTACTTC
. | . | TRBJ2-1 | TRBV5-1 | CASSWVGGGNEQFF | TGCGCCAGCAGTTGGGTGGGAGGGGGGAATGAGCAGTTCTTC
. | . | TRBJ2-2 | TRBV7-9 | CASSLGTPGTGELFF | TGTGCCAGCAGCCTTGGAACCCCGGGGACCGGGGAGCTGTTTTTT
. | . | TRBJ2-3 | TRBV7-6 | CASSLGTLGGNTDTQYF | TGTGCCAGCAGCTTAGGGACCTTAGGGGGAAACACAGATACGCAGTATTTT
TRBD1 | . | TRBJ1-2 | TRBV20-1 | CSAGTGDNYGYTF | TGCAGTGCCGGGACAGGAGATAACTATGGCTACACCTTC
. | . | TRBJ1-2 | TRBV29-1 | CSVEGTGTGNYGYTF | TGCAGCGTTGAAGGGACCGGGACGGGTAACTATGGCTACACCTTC
. | many | TRBJ2-5 | TRBV2 | CASSEEGPLGTQYF | TGTGCCAGCAGTGAGGAGGGGCCCCTTGGGACCCAGTACTTC
TRBD1 | many | TRBJ2-1 | TRBV27 | CASHNSGTVFYNEQFF | TGTGCCAGCCACAACTCCGGGACAGTGTTTTACAATGAGCAGTTCTTC
. | few | TRBJ2-5 | TRBV3-1 | CASSRLWADSQETQYF | TGTGCCAGCAGCCGCCTATGGGCGGACTCCCAAGAGACCCAGTACTTC
TRBD2 | . | TRBJ2-1 | TRBV7-3 | CASSLTGLTSGLLYNEQFF | TGTGCCAGCAGCTTAACGGGTTTAACTAGCGGGCTCCTCTACAATGAGCAGTTCTTC
. | . | TRBJ2-3 | TRBV5-6 | CASSLWGSARDTQYF | TGTGCCAGCAGCTTGTGGGGGTCCGCCAGAGATACGCAGTATTTT
. | many | TRBJ2-1 | TRBV2 | CALWSAPDEQFF | TGTGCACTTTGGAGCGCGCCCGATGAGCAGTTCTTC
. | many | TRBJ2-3 | TRBV7-2 | CASVKVSDTQYF | TGTGCCAGCGTGAAGGTCTCAGATACGCAGTATTTT
TRBD2 | . | TRBJ2-7 | TRBV5-4 | CASSLGREGSEQYF | TGTGCCAGCAGCTTGGGGCGGGAGGGGAGCGAGCAGTACTTC
TRBD2 | . | TRBJ2-1 | TRBV9 | CASSLRLADAYNEQFF | TGTGCCAGCAGCCTCCGACTAGCGGATGCCTACAATGAGCAGTTCTTC
. | many | TRBJ1-6 | TRBV28 | CASSLALTIRSPLHF | TGTGCCAGCAGTCTAGCCCTCACGATTCGTTCACCCCTCCACTTT
TRBD2 | . | TRBJ2-1 | TRBV25-1 | CASRAGTSEKYNEQFF | TGTGCCAGTAGAGCAGGGACTAGCGAGAAATACAATGAGCAGTTCTTC
TRBD1 | . | TRBJ2-2 | TRBV2 | CASSQSGTGATGELFF | TGTGCCAGCAGCCAGTCCGGGACAGGGGCCACCGGGGAGCTGTTTTTT
. | few | TRBJ1-2 | TRBV4-1 | CASSQGPGRWNGYTF | TGCGCCAGCAGCCAAGGGCCCGGCAGGTGGAATGGCTACACCTTC
TRBD2 | . | TRBJ2-1 | TRBV4-1 | CASSQDPPGLAGNEQFF | TGCGCCAGCAGCCAAGATCCCCCCGGACTAGCGGGGAATGAGCAGTTCTTC
. | many | TRBJ1-2 | TRBV6-5 | CASSSTDRGYTF | TGTGCCAGCAGTTCGACAGACCGAGGCTACACCTTC
. | many | TRBJ1-5 | TRBV19 | CASSIDRSASNQPQHF | TGTGCCAGTAGTATAGATCGGTCAGCCAGTAATCAGCCCCAGCATTTT
. | few | TRBJ2-2 | TRBV5-5 | CASSEAWVMGNTGELFF | TGTGCCAGCAGTGAGGCGTGGGTGATGGGAAACACCGGGGAGCTGTTTTTT
. | many | TRBJ1-2 | TRBV27 | CASSYSWDLRDGYTF | TGTGCCAGCAGCTATTCTTGGGACCTCCGGGATGGCTACACCTTC
. | . | TRBJ1-1 | TRBV19 | CASSIAHNTEAFF | TGTGCCAGTAGTATAGCACATAACACTGAAGCTTTCTTT